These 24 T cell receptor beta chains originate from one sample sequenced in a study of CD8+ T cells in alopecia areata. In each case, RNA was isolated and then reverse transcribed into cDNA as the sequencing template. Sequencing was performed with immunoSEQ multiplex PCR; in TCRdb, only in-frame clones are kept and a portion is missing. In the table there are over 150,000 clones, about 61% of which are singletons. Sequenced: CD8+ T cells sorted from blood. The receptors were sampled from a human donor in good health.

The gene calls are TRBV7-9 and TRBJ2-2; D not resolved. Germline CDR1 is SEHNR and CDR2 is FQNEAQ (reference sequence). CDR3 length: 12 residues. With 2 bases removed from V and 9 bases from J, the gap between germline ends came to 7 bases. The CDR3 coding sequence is TGTGCCAGCAGCTTAAGGCCCTGGGAGCTGTTTTTT. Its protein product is CASSLRPWELFF. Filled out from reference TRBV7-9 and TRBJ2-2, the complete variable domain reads DTGVSQNPRHKITKRGQNVTFRCDPISEHNRLYWYRQTLGQGPEFLTYFQNEAQLEKSRLLSDRFSAERPKGSFSTLEIQRTEQGDSAMYLCASSLRPWELFFGEGSRLTVL.

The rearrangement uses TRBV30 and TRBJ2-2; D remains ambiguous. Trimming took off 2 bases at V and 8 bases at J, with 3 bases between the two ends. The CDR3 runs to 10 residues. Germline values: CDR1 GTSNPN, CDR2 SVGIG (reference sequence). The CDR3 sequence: CAWSFGELFF. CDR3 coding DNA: TGTGCCTGGAGTTTTGGGGAGCTGTTTTTT.

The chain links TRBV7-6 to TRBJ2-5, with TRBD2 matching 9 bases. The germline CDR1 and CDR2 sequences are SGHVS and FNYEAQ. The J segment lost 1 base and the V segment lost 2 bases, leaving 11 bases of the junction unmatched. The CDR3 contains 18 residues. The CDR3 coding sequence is TGTGCCAGCAGCTTAAACCTCCCTAGCGGGGATTTCCAAGAGACCCAGTACTTC. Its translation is CASSLNLPSGDFQETQYF. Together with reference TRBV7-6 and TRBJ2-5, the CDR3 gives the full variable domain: GAGVSQSPRYKVTKRGQDVALRCDPISGHVSLYWYRQALGQGPEFLTYFNYEAQQDKSGLPNDRFSAERPEGSISTLTIQRTEQRDSAMYRCASSLNLPSGDFQETQYFGPGTRLLVL.

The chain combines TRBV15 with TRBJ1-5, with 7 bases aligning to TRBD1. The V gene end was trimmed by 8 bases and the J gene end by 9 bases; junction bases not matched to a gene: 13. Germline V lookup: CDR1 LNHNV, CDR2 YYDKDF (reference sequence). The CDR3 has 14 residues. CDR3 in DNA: TGTGCCACCCGAGACACAGGGGAAGGGGGGCCCCAGCATTTT. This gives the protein CATRDTGEGGPQHF.

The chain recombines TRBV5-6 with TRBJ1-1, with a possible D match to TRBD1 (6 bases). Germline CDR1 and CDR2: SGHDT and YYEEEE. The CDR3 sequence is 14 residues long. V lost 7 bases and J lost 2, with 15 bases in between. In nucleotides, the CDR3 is TGTGCCAGCGCCACTGAGGGGGGAAACACTGAAGCTTTCTTT. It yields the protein CASATEGGNTEAFF.

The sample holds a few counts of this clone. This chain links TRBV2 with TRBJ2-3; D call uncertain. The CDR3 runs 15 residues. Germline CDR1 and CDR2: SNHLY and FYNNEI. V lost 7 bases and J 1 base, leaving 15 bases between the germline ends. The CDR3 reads CASNTIATRTDTQYF. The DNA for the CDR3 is TGTGCCAGCAATACAATCGCCACCCGCACAGATACGCAGTATTTT.

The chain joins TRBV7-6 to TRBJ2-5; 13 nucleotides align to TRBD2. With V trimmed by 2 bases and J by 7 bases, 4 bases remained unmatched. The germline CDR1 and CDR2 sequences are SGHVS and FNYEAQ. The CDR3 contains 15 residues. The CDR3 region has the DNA TGTGCCAGCAGCTTACGACTAGCGGGAGGCGGGACCCAGTACTTC. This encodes CASSLRLAGGGTQYF.

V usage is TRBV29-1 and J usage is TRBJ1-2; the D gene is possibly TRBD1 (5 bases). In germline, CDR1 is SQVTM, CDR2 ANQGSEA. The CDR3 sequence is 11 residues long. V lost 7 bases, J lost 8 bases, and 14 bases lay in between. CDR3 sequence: CSATGPRGYTF. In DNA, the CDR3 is TGCAGCGCCACGGGGCCCCGGGGCTACACCTTC. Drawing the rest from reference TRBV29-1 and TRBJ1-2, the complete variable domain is SAVISQKPSRDICQRGTSLTIQCQVDSQVTMMFWYRQQPGQSLTLIATANQGSEATYESGFVIDKFPISRPNLTFSTLTVSNMSPEDSSIYLCSATGPRGYTFGSGTRLTVV.

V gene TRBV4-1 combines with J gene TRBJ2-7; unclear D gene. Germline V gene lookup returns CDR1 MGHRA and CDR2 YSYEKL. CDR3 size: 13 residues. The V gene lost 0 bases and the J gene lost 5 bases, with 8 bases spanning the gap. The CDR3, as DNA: TGCGCCAGCAGCCAAGAACTAAGTGACGAGCAGTACTTC. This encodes CASSQELSDEQYF.

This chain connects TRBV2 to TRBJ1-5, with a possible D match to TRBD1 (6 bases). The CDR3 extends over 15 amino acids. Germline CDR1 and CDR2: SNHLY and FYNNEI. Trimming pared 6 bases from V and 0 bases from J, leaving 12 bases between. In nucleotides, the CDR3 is TGTGCCAGCAGGGGCGGGACAACTAGCAATCAGCCCCAGCATTTT. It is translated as CASRGGTTSNQPQHF.

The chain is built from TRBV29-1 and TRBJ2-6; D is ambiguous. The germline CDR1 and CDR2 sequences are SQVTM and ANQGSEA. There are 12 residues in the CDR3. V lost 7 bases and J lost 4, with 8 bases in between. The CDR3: CSALNGANVLTF. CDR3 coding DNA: TGCAGCGCCCTCAACGGGGCCAACGTCCTGACTTTC.

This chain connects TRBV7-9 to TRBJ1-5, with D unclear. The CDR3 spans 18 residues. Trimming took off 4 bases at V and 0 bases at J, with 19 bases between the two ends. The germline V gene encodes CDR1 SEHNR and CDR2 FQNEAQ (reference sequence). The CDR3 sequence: CASSSSVSGSDSNQPQHF. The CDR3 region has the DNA TGTGCCAGCAGCTCATCCGTATCGGGGTCGGATAGCAATCAGCCCCAGCATTTT.

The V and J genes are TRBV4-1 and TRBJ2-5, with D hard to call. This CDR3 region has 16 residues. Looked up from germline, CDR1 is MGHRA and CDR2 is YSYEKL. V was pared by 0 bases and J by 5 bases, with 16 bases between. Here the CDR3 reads CASSQDFGRPSETQYF. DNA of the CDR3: TGCGCCAGCAGCCAAGACTTTGGCAGACCCTCCGAGACCCAGTACTTC.

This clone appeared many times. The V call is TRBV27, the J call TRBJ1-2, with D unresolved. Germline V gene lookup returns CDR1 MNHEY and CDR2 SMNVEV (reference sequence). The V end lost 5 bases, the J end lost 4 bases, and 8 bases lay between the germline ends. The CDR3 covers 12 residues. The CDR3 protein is CASSTLGYGYTF. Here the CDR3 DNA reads TGTGCCAGCAGTACTCTGGGCTATGGCTACACCTTC.

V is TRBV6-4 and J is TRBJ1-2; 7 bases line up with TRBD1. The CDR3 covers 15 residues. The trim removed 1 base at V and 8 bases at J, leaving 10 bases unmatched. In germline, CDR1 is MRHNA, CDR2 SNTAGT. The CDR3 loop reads CASSDFRQGGRGYTF. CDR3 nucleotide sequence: TGTGCCAGCAGTGACTTCCGACAGGGCGGAAGGGGCTACACCTTC.

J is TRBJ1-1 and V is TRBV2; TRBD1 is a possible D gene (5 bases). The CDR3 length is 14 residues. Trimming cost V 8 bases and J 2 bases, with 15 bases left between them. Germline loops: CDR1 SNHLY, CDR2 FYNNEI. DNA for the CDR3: TGTGCCAGCCACGCGGGGGTTGGCAACACTGAAGCTTTCTTT. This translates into CASHAGVGNTEAFF.

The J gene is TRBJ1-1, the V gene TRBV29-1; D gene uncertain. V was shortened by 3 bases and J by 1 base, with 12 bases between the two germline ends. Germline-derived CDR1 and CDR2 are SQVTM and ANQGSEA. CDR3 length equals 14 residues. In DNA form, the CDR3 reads TGCAGCGTTGAGGGAACTGATTCGAACACTGAAGCTTTCTTT. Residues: CSVEGTDSNTEAFF.

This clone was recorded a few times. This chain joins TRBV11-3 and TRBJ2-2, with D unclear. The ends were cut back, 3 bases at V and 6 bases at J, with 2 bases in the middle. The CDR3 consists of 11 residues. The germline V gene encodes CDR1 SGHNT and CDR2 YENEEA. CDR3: CASSLPGELFF. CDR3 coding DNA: TGTGCCAGCAGCTTGCCCGGGGAGCTGTTTTTT.

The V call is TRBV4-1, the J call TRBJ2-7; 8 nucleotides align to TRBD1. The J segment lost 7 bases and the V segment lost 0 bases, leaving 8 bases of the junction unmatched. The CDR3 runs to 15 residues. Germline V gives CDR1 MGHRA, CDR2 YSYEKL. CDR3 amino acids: CASSQEWQGAREQYF. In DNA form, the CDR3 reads TGCGCCAGCAGCCAAGAGTGGCAGGGGGCGCGTGAGCAGTACTTC.

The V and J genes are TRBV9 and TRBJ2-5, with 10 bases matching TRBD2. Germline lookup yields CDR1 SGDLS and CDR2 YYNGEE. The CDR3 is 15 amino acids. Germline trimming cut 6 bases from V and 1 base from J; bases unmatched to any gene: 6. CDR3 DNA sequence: TGTGCCAGCACCGCTAGCGGGGGCACCCAAGAGACCCAGTACTTC. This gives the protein CASTASGGTQETQYF. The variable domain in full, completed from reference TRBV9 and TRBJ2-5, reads DSGVTQTPKHLITATGQRVTLRCSPRSGDLSVYWYQQSLDQGLQFLIQYYNGEERAKGNILERFSAQQFPDLHSELNLSSLELGDSALYFCASTASGGTQETQYFGPGTRLLVL.

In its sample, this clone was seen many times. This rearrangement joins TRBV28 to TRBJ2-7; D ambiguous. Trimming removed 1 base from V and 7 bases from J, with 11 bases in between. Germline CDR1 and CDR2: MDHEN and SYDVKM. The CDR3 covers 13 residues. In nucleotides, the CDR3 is TGTGCCAGCAGTTTATCCGACTTGAGGGAGCAGTACTTC. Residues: CASSLSDLREQYF.

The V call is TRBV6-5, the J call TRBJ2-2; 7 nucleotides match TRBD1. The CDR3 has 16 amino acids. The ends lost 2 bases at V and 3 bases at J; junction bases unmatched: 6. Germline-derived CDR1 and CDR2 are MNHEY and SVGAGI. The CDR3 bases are TGTGCCAGCAGTTACCTTGGGACAGCGTACACCGGGGAGCTGTTTTTT. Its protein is CASSYLGTAYTGELFF.

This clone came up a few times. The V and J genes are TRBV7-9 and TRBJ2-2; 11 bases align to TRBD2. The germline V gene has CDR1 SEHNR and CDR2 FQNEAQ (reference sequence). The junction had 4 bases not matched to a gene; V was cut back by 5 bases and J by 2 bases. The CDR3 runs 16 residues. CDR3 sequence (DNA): TGTGCCAGCAGCATCGGGACTAGCGGAAACACCGGGGAGCTGTTTTTT. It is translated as CASSIGTSGNTGELFF.

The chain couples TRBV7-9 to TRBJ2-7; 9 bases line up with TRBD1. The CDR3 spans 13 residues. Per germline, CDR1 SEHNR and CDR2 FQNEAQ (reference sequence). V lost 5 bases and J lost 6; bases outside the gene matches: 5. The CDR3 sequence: CASSQTTGGEQYF. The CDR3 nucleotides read TGTGCCAGCAGCCAGACGACAGGGGGCGAGCAGTACTTC. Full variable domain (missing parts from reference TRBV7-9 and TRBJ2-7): DTGVSQNPRHKITKRGQNVTFRCDPISEHNRLYWYRQTLGQGPEFLTYFQNEAQLEKSRLLSDRFSAERPKGSFSTLEIQRTEQGDSAMYLCASSQTTGGEQYFGPGTRLTVT.